This T cell receptor (beta chain) was recovered during a study of CD8 T cells in Susac syndrome. CD8+ and CD4+ T cells taken from blood had their TCR beta sequenced. The control group consisted of healthy donors matched for age and sex. The CD8+ and CD4+ T cells were negatively isolated, with the TEMRA cells enriched by FACS. Remarks on this clonotype: At one of its ends the junction is not consistent with the germline gene, which may arise from a read error.

Reverse transcription of 0.5 to 1 ug RNA used random hexamers. immunoSEQ multiplex PCR amplified TCR beta CDR3 across 54 Vbeta, 13 Jbeta. TCRdb recomputed calls from the immunoSEQ multiplex PCR reads with MiXCR, one row per CDR3 protein. Of 130,000 to 150,000 distinct CDR3 sequences detected, 94% appear once; the ten largest clones hold 0.084%. Looked up from germline, CDR1 is SEHNR and CDR2 is FQNEAQ (reference sequence). CDR3 length: 11 amino acids. The sample taken for sequencing was CD4+ T cells from PBMCs. This chain joins TRBV7-9 and TRBJ2-1; TRBD1 matches 7 bases. The sequence was collected from a human donor in good health. The CDR3 nucleotides are TGTGCCAGCAGCTTAAATGACAGGGCGGTCTTC. This codes for CASSLNDRAVF.